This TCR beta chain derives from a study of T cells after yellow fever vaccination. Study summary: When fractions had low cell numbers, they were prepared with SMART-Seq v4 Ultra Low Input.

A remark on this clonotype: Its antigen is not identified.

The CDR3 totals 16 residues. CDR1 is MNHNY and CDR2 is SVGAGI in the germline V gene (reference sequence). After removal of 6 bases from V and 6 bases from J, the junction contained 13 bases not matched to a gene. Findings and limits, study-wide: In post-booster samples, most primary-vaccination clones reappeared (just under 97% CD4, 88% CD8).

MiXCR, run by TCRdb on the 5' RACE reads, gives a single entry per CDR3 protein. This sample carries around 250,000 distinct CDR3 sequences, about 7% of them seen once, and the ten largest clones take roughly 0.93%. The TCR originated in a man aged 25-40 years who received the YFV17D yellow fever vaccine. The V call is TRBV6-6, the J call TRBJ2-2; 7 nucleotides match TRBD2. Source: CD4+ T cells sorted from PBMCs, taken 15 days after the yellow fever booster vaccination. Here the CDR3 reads CASRQSSGGIAGELFF. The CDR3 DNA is TGTGCCAGCAGGCAATCCTCGGGGGGTATCGCCGGGGAGCTGTTTTTT.